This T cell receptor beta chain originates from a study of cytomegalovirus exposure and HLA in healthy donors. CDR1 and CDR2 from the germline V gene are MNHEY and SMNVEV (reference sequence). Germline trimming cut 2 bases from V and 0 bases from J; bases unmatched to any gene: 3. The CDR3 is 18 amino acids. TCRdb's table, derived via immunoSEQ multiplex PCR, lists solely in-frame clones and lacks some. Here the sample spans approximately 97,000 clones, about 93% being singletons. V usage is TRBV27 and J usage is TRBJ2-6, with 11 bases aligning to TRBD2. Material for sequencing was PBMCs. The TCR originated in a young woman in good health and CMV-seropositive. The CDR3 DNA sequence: TGTGCCAGCAGTTTAGGGACTAGCGGAGCCTCTGGGGCCAACGTCCTGACTTTC. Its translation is CASSLGTSGASGANVLTF.